This T cell receptor (beta chain) was observed in a study of CD4 T cells in relation to SARS-CoV-2 and coronaviruses. Germline CDR1 reads SNHLY; CDR2 reads FYNNEI. Trimming took 3 bases from V and 0 from J, leaving 8 bases between them. The CDR3 sequence is 14 residues long. In the case of this clone: Antigen specificity is unknown.

Assay used: immunoSEQ multiplex PCR; TCRdb lists only in-frame clones, some missing. The sample shows roughly 30,000 clones, roughly 76% of them seen only once. The rearrangement links TRBV2 to TRBJ2-5; D is uncertain. This TCR derives from an adult with COVID-19. Specimen: memory CD4+ T cells from PBMCs, cultured in vitro. CDR3 region: CASSESENQETQYF. The DNA of the CDR3 is TGTGCCAGCAGTGAGTCGGAAAACCAAGAGACCCAGTACTTC.